The clone carrying this T cell receptor beta chain has at least ten counts. The authors obtained over 160 million TCR-beta sequences from 15-18 subjects per sequencing run. TCRdb called the 5' RACE reads again in MiXCR, with one record for every CDR3 protein. The table records almost 85,000 distinct CDR3 sequences, 2.5% to 3% of them present only once. The data were taken from a study of neurological immune-mediated disorders. Between the trimmed V and J ends, which lost 3 bases and 6 bases, there was a span of 15 bases. The CDR3 totals 14 residues. Germline V gene lookup returns CDR1 DFQATT and CDR2 SNEGSKA (reference sequence).

The sequenced material came from PBMCs. The source of this sequence is a woman in her twenties or thirties with multiple sclerosis. The genes are TRBV20-1 and TRBJ2-1; no clear D gene. The CDR3 spells CSASGPKQTNEQFF. As DNA, the CDR3 is TGCAGTGCTAGCGGACCAAAACAAACCAATGAGCAGTTCTTC.